This T cell receptor beta chain was recovered during a study of blood T cell repertoires in COVID-19. On the study more broadly: Samples representing acute and convalescent COVID-19 were sourced from the United States, Italy and Spain. In each case, the material was cDNA or gDNA derived from T cells, B-cell-depleted T cells, or PBMCs.

Concerning this clone: In the same sample, other DNA sequences code for this CDR3.

The table came from immunoSEQ multiplex PCR; TCRdb's copy has only in-frame clones and leaves some out. The table lists 150,000 to 200,000 clones, about three quarters of them singletons. The TCR comes from a man between 60 and 75 years old with acute or convalescent COVID-19. The source material was peripheral blood.

Here the CDR3 reads CASSFQGGGANVLTF. DNA for the CDR3: TGTGCCAGCAGCTTCCAGGGCGGTGGGGCCAACGTCCTGACTTTC. The chain links TRBV5-4 to TRBJ2-6, with D possibly being TRBD1 (5 bases). The CDR3 has 15 amino acids. Trimming cost V 2 bases and J 3 bases, with 9 bases left between them. Germline V CDR1 and CDR2: SGHNT, YYREEE (reference sequence).